Listed here are 17 T cell receptor beta chains from one sample, sequenced in a study of shared clonotypes between healthy human individuals. Clones were read by immunoSEQ multiplex PCR, and TCRdb kept only the in-frame ones, dropping some. Of roughly 2 million clones detected, about 95% appear once; the ten largest clones hold around 1.1%. Terminally differentiated effector memory CD45RA+ cells were left out of the naive CD8 fraction, which was CD45RO-negative and positively selected for CCR7. Sequencing input: naive CD8+ T cells sorted from blood. These receptors were collected from a man aged 18 to 29 in good health.

The V gene is TRBV9, the J gene TRBJ2-3, with D perhaps TRBD1 (7 bases). V lost 3 bases and J 4 bases, leaving 12 bases between the germline ends. This CDR3 contains 14 residues. Germline V gives CDR1 SGDLS, CDR2 YYNGEE. The CDR3 here is CASSASGGSDTQYF. The DNA for the CDR3 is TGTGCCAGCAGCGCCTCAGGGGGGTCAGATACGCAGTATTTT.

V is TRBV2 and J is TRBJ2-7, with a tentative D call TRBD1 (6 bases). There are 16 residues in the CDR3. V was shortened by 2 bases and J by 2 bases, with 16 bases between the two germline ends. Germline V lookup: CDR1 SNHLY, CDR2 FYNNEI. CDR3 residues: CASSEWGQGSAYEQYF. In DNA, the CDR3 is TGTGCCAGCAGTGAATGGGGGCAGGGTAGCGCCTACGAGCAGTACTTC.

As regards this clone: The sample has other DNA sequences that encode this CDR3 too. The chain carries TRBV7-9 and TRBJ2-5; D ambiguous. The CDR3 has 12 residues. V was trimmed by 2 bases and J by 4 bases, leaving 5 bases between them. Germline CDR1 and CDR2: SEHNR and FQNEAQ (reference sequence). CDR3 region: CASSLPAETQYF. DNA for the CDR3: TGTGCCAGCAGCTTACCTGCAGAGACCCAGTACTTC.

This clone was observed a single time. CDR3 in DNA: TGTGCCAGCAGCCCCGTCCCACAGTATAGCAATCAGCCCCAGCATTTT. It translates to CASSPVPQYSNQPQHF. V and J are TRBV7-6 and TRBJ1-5; D unclear. The CDR3 runs 16 residues. Per the germline V gene, CDR1 is SGHVS and CDR2 is FNYEAQ. Trimming pared 5 bases from V and 0 bases from J, leaving 14 bases between.

The chain couples TRBV27 to TRBJ2-7, with D tentatively TRBD2 (6 bases). Trimming left V 6 bases short and J 0 bases short, with 12 bases between. The CDR3 extends over 14 amino acids. Germline V CDR1 and CDR2: MNHEY, SMNVEV (reference sequence). The CDR3 loop is CASRLDGSSYEQYF. The CDR3 region has the DNA TGTGCCAGCAGGCTGGACGGGAGCTCCTACGAGCAGTACTTC.

The J gene is TRBJ1-1, the V gene TRBV4-1, with D hard to call. The CDR3 consists of 15 residues. The germline V gene encodes CDR1 MGHRA and CDR2 YSYEKL. V gave up 1 base and J gave up 7 bases, with 16 bases separating them. The chain's CDR3 is CASSQVRSDGREAFF. CDR3 bases: TGCGCCAGCAGCCAAGTGCGTAGCGACGGTCGTGAAGCTTTCTTT.

The chain couples TRBV28 to TRBJ2-7; 7 nucleotides match TRBD1. In germline, CDR1 is MDHEN, CDR2 SYDVKM. V dropped 4 bases and J dropped 2; count of bases not matched to a gene: 14. The CDR3 runs 17 residues. The CDR3 sequence: CASSSSPVDRLTYEQYF. The CDR3 DNA is TGTGCCAGCAGTTCCTCCCCGGTGGACAGGCTGACCTACGAGCAGTACTTC.

The V gene is TRBV5-8, the J gene TRBJ1-2, with D possibly TRBD1 on 5 matching bases. CDR3 length: 10 residues. V lost 4 bases and J lost 13, with 11 bases in between. The V gene's germline CDR1 is SGHTS and CDR2 YDEGEE. The CDR3 sequence: CASSPIGGTF. The DNA for the CDR3 is TGTGCCAGCAGCCCCATCGGGGGCACCTTC.

The chain links TRBV27 to TRBJ2-7; 14 nucleotides align to TRBD2. The CDR3 loop spans 15 amino acids. Trimming cost V 5 bases and J 5 bases; bases outside gene matches: 5. Germline V gene lookup returns CDR1 MNHEY and CDR2 SMNVEV (reference sequence). CDR3 bases: TGTGCCAGCAGTACAGGGACTAGCGGGAGTGACGAGCAGTACTTC. The encoded protein is CASSTGTSGSDEQYF.

This CDR3 reads CASSYSPGKVYGYTF. The CDR3 DNA sequence: TGTGCCAGCAGTTACTCCCCGGGGAAGGTCTATGGCTACACCTTC. V gene TRBV6-5 combines with J gene TRBJ1-2; D call uncertain. There are 15 residues in the CDR3. V lost 0 bases, J lost 4 bases, and 12 bases lay in between. Germline V lookup: CDR1 MNHEY, CDR2 SVGAGI.

The chain joins TRBV14 to TRBJ1-2, with D maybe TRBD1 (6 bases). The germline V gene encodes CDR1 SGHDN and CDR2 FVKESK. CDR3 length equals 15 residues. V lost 0 bases and J 4 bases, leaving 12 bases between the germline ends. The CDR3 DNA follows: TGTGCCAGCAGCCAAGACTGGGGGGGCCCCTATGGCTACACCTTC. The encoded protein is CASSQDWGGPYGYTF.

This clone was found once. The rearrangement uses TRBV27 and TRBJ2-7; 7 bases line up with TRBD1. CDR1 and CDR2 from the germline V gene are MNHEY and SMNVEV (reference sequence). This CDR3 spans 15 amino acids. The V gene end was trimmed by 0 bases and the J gene end by 3 bases; junction bases not matched to a gene: 5. CDR3 loop: CASSLSGGELYEQYF. The CDR3 coding sequence is TGTGCCAGCAGTTTATCAGGGGGCGAGCTCTACGAGCAGTACTTC.

This chain joins TRBV7-9 and TRBJ2-1, with 11 bases aligning to TRBD2. In germline, CDR1 is SEHNR, CDR2 FQNEAQ (reference sequence). This CDR3 region has 15 residues. V shed 8 bases and J 5 bases; nucleotides not matched to a gene: 8. The CDR3 DNA reads TGTGCCAGCTCCTCGACTAGCGGGACACACAATGAGCAGTTCTTC. It translates to CASSSTSGTHNEQFF.

The chain links TRBV6-5 to TRBJ2-7; 10 bases are shared with TRBD1. The V and J ends lost 6 bases and 3 bases, in that order; junction bases with no gene match: 5. Germline assignment: CDR1 MNHEY and CDR2 SVGAGI. There are 14 residues in the CDR3. CDR3 in DNA: TGTGCCAGCAGGGGGGACAGGGGTGGCTACGAGCAGTACTTC. Residues: CASRGDRGGYEQYF.

V gene TRBV4-3 combines with J gene TRBJ2-1; D unclear. The CDR3 is 18 amino acids. V lost 0 bases and J 0 bases, leaving 15 bases between the germline ends. CDR1 is LGHNA and CDR2 is YSLEER in the germline V gene. CDR3 amino acids: CASSQDPLLISSYNEQFF. The CDR3 DNA reads TGCGCCAGCAGCCAAGATCCCCTCCTAATAAGCTCCTACAATGAGCAGTTCTTC.

A remark on this clone: Distinct nucleotide sequences in the sample also encode this CDR3. The chain carries TRBV4-1 and TRBJ1-1; D ambiguous. The V gene lost 1 base and the J gene lost 0 bases, with 6 bases spanning the gap. Germline CDR1 MGHRA, CDR2 YSYEKL. CDR3 length: 14 amino acids. The CDR3 here is CASSQVPLNTEAFF. Here the CDR3 DNA reads TGCGCCAGCAGCCAAGTACCCCTGAACACTGAAGCTTTCTTT.

The genes are TRBV7-9 and TRBJ2-2; tentative D call: TRBD2 (6 bases). The V gene's germline CDR1 is SEHNR and CDR2 FQNEAQ (reference sequence). CDR3 size: 16 residues. Trimming stripped 4 bases from V and 4 bases from J, with 16 bases between. The CDR3, as DNA: TGTGCCAGCAGCTCGGGGACTTCCTCCCCCACCGGGGAGCTGTTTTTT. This encodes CASSSGTSSPTGELFF.